Listed here is a single T cell receptor beta chain. What it binds is not known. The data are from a study of neurological immune-mediated disorders. The V gene end was trimmed by 10 bases and the J gene end by 4 bases; junction bases not matched to a gene: 12. The length of the CDR3 is 15 residues. The germline V gene has CDR1 ENHRY and CDR2 SYGVKD. Study-level results: HTLV-1-associated myelopathy had the most TCR clonal expansion, whereas multiple sclerosis had the least (lower than in healthy controls). Neither clinical nor MRI features showed any association with the multiple sclerosis repertoire cluster, and the authors stated that larger cohorts are needed.

By 5'RACE with 10-nucleotide random UMIs, the cDNA was made. From 15-18 subjects, each sequencing run yielded over 170 million TCR-beta sequences. TCRdb re-called the 5' RACE reads through MiXCR, storing one row per CDR3 protein. Of roughly 59,000 distinct CDR3 sequences listed, about 5.2% were seen once; the top ten hold approximately 5.1%. The chain couples TRBV10-3 to TRBJ1-4; 7 positions match TRBD1. The sample consisted of PBMCs. This sequence was found in a human donor with multiple sclerosis. The donor label of this sample is uncertain. CDR3 bases: TGTGCCACCCGAGAGAGGGGGCGGGGTAATGAAAAACTGTTTTTT. It is translated as CATRERGRGNEKLFF.